This T cell receptor beta chain emerged from a study of T cells in Graves' hyperthyroidism and ophthalmopathy. In this sample, this clonotype turned up a few times. Researchers amplified the TCR beta CDR3 regions from RNA transcripts. Carried out on the TCR CDR3, a first-round RT-PCR used the HTBI primer set. One entry per CDR3 protein, called by TCRdb with MiXCR from the multiplex PCR reads. The sample has over 500,000 distinct CDR3 sequences; 15% to 20% are singletons. Unmatched junction bases numbered 4, after V lost 5 bases and J lost 3 bases. CDR3 length equals 14 residues. CDR1 SGHTS and CDR2 YDEGEE come from the germline V gene.

V usage is TRBV5-8 and J usage is TRBJ2-2; TRBD1 matches 7 bases. The sequence came from a woman under 30 with Graves' ophthalmopathy. Sequencing was done on a sample of blood. The CDR3 DNA sequence: TGTGCCAGCAGAAGGGACAGATACACCGGGGAGCTGTTTTTT. Its translation: CASRRDRYTGELFF. Drawing the rest from reference TRBV5-8 and TRBJ2-2, the complete variable domain is EAGVTQSPTHLIKTRGQQATLRCSPISGHTSVYWYQQALGLGLQFLLWYDEGEERNRGNFPPRFSGRQFPNYSSELNVNALELEDSALYLCASRRDRYTGELFFGEGSRLTVL.